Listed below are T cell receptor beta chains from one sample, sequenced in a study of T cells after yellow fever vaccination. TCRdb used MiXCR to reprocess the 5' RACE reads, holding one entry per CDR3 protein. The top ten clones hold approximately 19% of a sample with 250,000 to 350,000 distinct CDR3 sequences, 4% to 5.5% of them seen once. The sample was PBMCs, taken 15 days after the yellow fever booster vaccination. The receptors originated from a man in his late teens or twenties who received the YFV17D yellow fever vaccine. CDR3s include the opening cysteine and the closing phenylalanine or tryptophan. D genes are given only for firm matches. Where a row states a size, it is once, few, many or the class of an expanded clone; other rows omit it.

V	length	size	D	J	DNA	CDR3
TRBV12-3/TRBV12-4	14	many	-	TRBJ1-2	TGTGCCAGCAGTTTCAGGGGACCCTACTATGGCTACACCTTC	CASSFRGPYYGYTF
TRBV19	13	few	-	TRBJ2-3	TGTGCCAGTGGGATGGGGGGCACAGATACGCAGTATTTT	CASGMGGTDTQYF
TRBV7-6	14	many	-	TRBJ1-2	TGTGCCAGCAGCTTATTCGGGGGCAGGTATGGCTACACCTTC	CASSLFGGRYGYTF
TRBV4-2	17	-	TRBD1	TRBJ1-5	TGTGCCAGCAGCCAAGATGAAGGCAGGGGGTTTAATCAGCCCCAGCATTTT	CASSQDEGRGFNQPQHF
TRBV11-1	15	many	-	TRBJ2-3	TGTGCCAGCAGCGCACGGGACACCAGCACAGATACGCAGTATTTT	CASSARDTSTDTQYF
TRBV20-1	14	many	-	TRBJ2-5	TGCAGTGCCACAGGTGGGGACACCCAAGAGACCCAGTACTTC	CSATGGDTQETQYF
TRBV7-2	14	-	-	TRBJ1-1	TGTGCCAGCAGCTTATATTGGGGGAACACTGAAGCTTTCTTT	CASSLYWGNTEAFF
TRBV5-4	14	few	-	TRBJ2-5	TGTGCCAGCAGCTCGACCAGAGGACGCGAGACCCAGTACTTC	CASSSTRGRETQYF
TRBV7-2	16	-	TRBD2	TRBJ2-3	TGTGCCAGCAGCCCTAGCGGGGTGCCCTACACAGATACGCAGTATTTT	CASSPSGVPYTDTQYF
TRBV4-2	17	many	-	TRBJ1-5	TGTGCCAGCAGCCATAACATGAAGGGGGGGCCGGGTCAGCCCCAGCATTTT	CASSHNMKGGPGQPQHF
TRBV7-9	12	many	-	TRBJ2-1	TGTGCCAGTAGTAGGCCCTACAATGAGCAGTTCTTC	CASSRPYNEQFF
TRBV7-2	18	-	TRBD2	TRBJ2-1	TGTGCCAGCAGCTCGGACTACCACCTAGCGGGGAGTTCCAATGAGCAGTTCTTC	CASSSDYHLAGSSNEQFF
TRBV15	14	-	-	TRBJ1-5	TGTGCCACCAGCCCTGCCGAGGGGGGCGAGCCCCAGCATTTT	CATSPAEGGEPQHF
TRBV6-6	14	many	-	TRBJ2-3	TGTGCCAGCAGTTTGGCCTCTCCCACAGATACGCAGTATTTT	CASSLASPTDTQYF
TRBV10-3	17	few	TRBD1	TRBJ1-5	TGTGCCATCAGTGAGCGGGACAGGGGCACCTCTAATCAGCCCCAGCATTTT	CAISERDRGTSNQPQHF
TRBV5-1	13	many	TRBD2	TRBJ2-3	TGCGCCAGCAGTTACGGGGGGGCCTATACGCAGTATTTT	CASSYGGAYTQYF
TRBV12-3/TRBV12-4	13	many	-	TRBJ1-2	TGTGCCAGCAGTTTAATTACGAGCTATGGCTACACCTTC	CASSLITSYGYTF
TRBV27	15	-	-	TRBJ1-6	TGTGCCAGCAGTTCCGGGGTAGGGGCCCGATCACCCCTCCACTTT	CASSSGVGARSPLHF
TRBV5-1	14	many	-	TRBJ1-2	TGCGCCAGCAGCTTGGCCGGGCCCCTCTATGGCTACACCTTC	CASSLAGPLYGYTF
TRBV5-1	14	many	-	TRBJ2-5	TGCGCCAGCAGCTTAGGGACTCCACAAGAGACCCAGTACTTC	CASSLGTPQETQYF